Listed here are 2 T cell receptor beta chains from one sample, sequenced in a study of blood T cell repertoires in COVID-19. Using immunoSEQ multiplex PCR, the repertoire was profiled, and TCRdb retains in-frame clones only, with some absent. The sample has around 100,000 clones; roughly nine tenths are singletons. Input material: peripheral blood. These receptors were collected from a human donor in a cohort sampled during active COVID-19.

V is TRBV15 and J is TRBJ2-7, with 7 bases identical to TRBD2. This CDR3 region has 15 residues. J gave up 2 bases and V 0 bases, and 4 bases lay outside the gene matches. The V gene's germline CDR1 is LNHNV and CDR2 YYDKDF (reference sequence). The CDR3 loop reads CATSRDGGGTYEQYF. The CDR3 DNA follows: TGTGCCACCAGCAGAGATGGGGGGGGGACCTACGAGCAGTACTTC. The full variable domain, with the rest looked up from reference TRBV15 and TRBJ2-7, is DAMVIQNPRYQVTQFGKPVTLSCSQTLNHNVMYWYQQKSSQAPKLLFHYYDKDFNNEADTPDNFQSRRPNTSFCFLDIRSPGLGDTAMYLCATSRDGGGTYEQYFGPGTRLTVT.

V usage is TRBV29-1 and J usage is TRBJ1-1, with a possible D match to TRBD1 (6 bases). V lost 7 bases and J 0 bases, leaving 18 bases between the germline ends. The length of the CDR3 is 15 residues. The germline V gene encodes CDR1 SQVTM and CDR2 ANQGSEA. CDR3 bases: TGCAGCGCCATGGCCGGACAGCTAGTGAACACTGAAGCTTTCTTT. Amino acids: CSAMAGQLVNTEAFF.